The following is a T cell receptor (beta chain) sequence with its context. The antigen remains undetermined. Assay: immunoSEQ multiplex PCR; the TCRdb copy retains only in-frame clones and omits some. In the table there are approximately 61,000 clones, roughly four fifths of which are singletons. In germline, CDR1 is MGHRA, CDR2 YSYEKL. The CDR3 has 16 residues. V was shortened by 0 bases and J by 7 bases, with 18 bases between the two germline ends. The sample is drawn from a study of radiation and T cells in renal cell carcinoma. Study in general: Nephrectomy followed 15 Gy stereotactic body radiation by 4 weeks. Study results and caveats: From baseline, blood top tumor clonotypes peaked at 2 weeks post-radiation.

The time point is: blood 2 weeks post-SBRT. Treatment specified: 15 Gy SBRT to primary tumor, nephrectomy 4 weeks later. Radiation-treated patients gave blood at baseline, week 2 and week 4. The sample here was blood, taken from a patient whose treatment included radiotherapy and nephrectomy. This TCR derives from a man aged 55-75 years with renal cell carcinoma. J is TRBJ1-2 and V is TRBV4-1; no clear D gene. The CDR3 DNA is TGCGCCAGCAGCCAAGAGCTTGACCCACGAAGGATTGGCTACACCTTC. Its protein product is CASSQELDPRRIGYTF.